This T cell receptor (beta chain) originates from a study of T cells expressing NK-cell markers. Across the whole study: One of eight sequenced donors was HCMV-seronegative; the other seven were seropositive.

TCRdb reprocessed the 5' RACE reads, keeping one entry per CDR3 protein, no DNA. The sample holds a few hundred thousand distinct CDR3 sequences. Germline CDR1 LNHDA, CDR2 SQIVND (reference sequence). CDR3 length: 14 amino acids. This TCR derives from a man aged 18-75 years in good health. Sequencing was done on a sample of blood T cells: a sorted CD56 or NKG2C T cell subset, CD4+ or CD8+ T cells, or bulk PBMC T cells (not recorded which). This chain links TRBV19 with TRBJ2-1; TCRdb's D call, TRBD2, is unchecked because there is no DNA. CDR3: CASKTSGGGYEQFF. Based on the CDR3 plus reference TRBV19 and TRBJ2-1, the full variable domain is DGGITQSPKYLFRKEGQNVTLSCEQNLNHDAMYWYRQDPGQGLRLIYYSQIVNDFQKGDIAEGYSVSREKKESFPLTVTSAQKNPTAFYLCASKTSGGGYEQFFGPGTRLTVL.